What follows are 22 T cell receptor beta chains derived from one specimen sequenced in a study of long-term antiretroviral therapy in people with HIV. The assay, immunoSEQ v3.0, was run at survey level. Sequencing was performed with immunoSEQ multiplex PCR; in TCRdb, only in-frame clones are kept and a portion is missing. The sample has about 18,000 clones; about 95% are singletons. The sample in question was unsorted PBMCs, obtained around 10 years after starting antiretroviral therapy. These TCRs come from a man aged 30-40 years with HIV.

The genes are TRBV5-1 and TRBJ2-6, with D perhaps being TRBD1 or TRBD2 (5 bases each). CDR1 and CDR2 (germline): SGHRS, YFSETQ. This CDR3 is 14 amino acids long. Trimming cost V 4 bases and J 4 bases, with 9 bases left between them. The CDR3 sequence is CASSRDPGANVLTF. DNA of the CDR3: TGCGCCAGCAGCCGGGACCCAGGGGCCAACGTCCTGACTTTC.

This rearrangement joins TRBV25-1 to TRBJ1-2, with a tentative D call TRBD1 (5 bases). Germline lookup yields CDR1 MGHDK and CDR2 SYGVNS. The CDR3 contains 11 residues. V dropped 6 bases and J dropped 8 bases, with 10 bases sitting between them. The chain's CDR3 is CASRAGAGYTF. The DNA for the CDR3 is TGTGCCAGCAGGGCCGGGGCCGGCTACACCTTC.

The gene calls are TRBV7-9 and TRBJ2-2, with a possible D match to TRBD1 (5 bases). This CDR3 spans 15 amino acids. V was shortened by 1 base and J by 8 bases, with 14 bases between the two germline ends. Looked up from germline, CDR1 is SEHNR and CDR2 is FQNEAQ (reference sequence). In DNA, the CDR3 is TGTGCCAGCAGCTTAGTCGGCAGGGTGACGGGGGAGCTGTTTTTT. Amino acid sequence: CASSLVGRVTGELFF.

V gene TRBV6-1 combines with J gene TRBJ2-5; D remains ambiguous. The germline V and J ends were trimmed by 1 base and 4 bases, with 10 bases remaining between them. The CDR3 runs 14 residues. Per germline, CDR1 MNHNS and CDR2 SASEGT. CDR3 sequence: CASSEGGNGETQYF. The CDR3 region has the DNA TGTGCCAGCAGTGAAGGTGGGAATGGAGAGACCCAGTACTTC.

The chain carries TRBV7-3 and TRBJ2-3, with D possibly being TRBD1 (6 bases). V lost 2 bases and J 10 bases, leaving 22 bases between the germline ends. The CDR3 runs to 16 residues. Germline lookup yields CDR1 SGHTA and CDR2 FQGTGA. The CDR3 loop is CASSLSGLSSGDAQYF. DNA of the CDR3: TGTGCCAGCAGCTTATCGGGTCTATCCTCAGGGGACGCGCAGTATTTT.

This chain links TRBV16 with TRBJ2-1, with 7 bases fitting TRBD2. Germline loops: CDR1 KGHSY, CDR2 FQNENV. V was pared by 3 bases and J by 1 base, with 24 bases of the junction left unmatched. The CDR3 contains 22 residues. The CDR3 DNA follows: TGTGCCAGCAGCCACGAAGGGTTAGATTTGGCGGGAGCTTTGGGTTCCTACAATGAGCAGTTCTTC. This encodes CASSHEGLDLAGALGSYNEQFF.

The J gene is TRBJ2-4, the V gene TRBV6-5; D may be TRBD2 (5 bases). V was trimmed by 0 bases and J by 8 bases, leaving 17 bases between them. The CDR3 has 16 amino acids. Per the germline V gene, CDR1 is MNHEY and CDR2 is SVGAGI. The CDR3 nucleotides are TGTGCCAGCAGTTACTCGGGTCCAGCGGTTCAGGACATTCAGTACTTC. It codes for CASSYSGPAVQDIQYF.

The chain carries TRBV7-9 and TRBJ2-7, with 10 bases fitting TRBD1. The CDR3 sequence is 13 residues long. The germline gives CDR1 SEHNR, CDR2 FQNEAQ (reference sequence). J gave up 5 bases and V 5 bases, and 3 bases lay outside the gene matches. The CDR3 DNA reads as TGTGCCAGCAGCCCGGGACAGGGGAACGAGCAGTACGTC. Translating gives CASSPGQGNEQYV.

The chain recombines TRBV7-8 with TRBJ2-7; 7 bases line up with TRBD1. This CDR3 region has 14 residues. The ends lost 5 bases at V and 0 bases at J; junction bases unmatched: 4. Germline V gives CDR1 SGHVS, CDR2 FQNEAQ. CDR3 loop: CASSKDRYSYEQYF. The CDR3 DNA is TGTGCCAGCAGCAAGGACAGGTACTCCTACGAGCAGTACTTC.

V is TRBV5-6 and J is TRBJ2-6; D is undetermined. Between the trimmed V and J ends, which lost 4 bases and 1 base, there was a span of 15 bases. Germline V gene sequence: CDR1 SGHDT, CDR2 YYEEEE. The length of the CDR3 is 17 residues. The DNA of the CDR3 is TGTGCCAGCAGCCTCGGAGAACCGTCTTCTGGGGCCAACGTCCTGACTTTC. The encoded protein is CASSLGEPSSGANVLTF. The full variable domain, in which reference TRBV5-6 and TRBJ2-6 provide the parts outside the CDR3, is DAGVTQSPTHLIKTRGQQVTLRCSPKSGHDTVSWYQQALGQGPQFIFQYYEEEERQRGNFPDRFSGHQFPNYSSELNVNALLLGDSALYLCASSLGEPSSGANVLTFGAGSRLTVL.

J is TRBJ1-4 and V is TRBV28; TRBD1 is a possible D gene (6 bases). The CDR3 is 11 amino acids. The V end was cut by 2 bases, the J end by 14 bases, with 9 bases between. The germline V gene has CDR1 MDHEN and CDR2 SYDVKM. The CDR3 protein is CASSLKGQLFF. CDR3 in DNA: TGTGCCAGCAGTTTAAAAGGACAGCTGTTTTTT.

The chain combines TRBV4-1 with TRBJ1-1; 7 positions agree with TRBD1. The germline V gene has CDR1 MGHRA and CDR2 YSYEKL. The V and J ends lost 2 bases and 11 bases, in that order; junction bases with no gene match: 14. The CDR3 consists of 15 residues. The CDR3 DNA follows: TGCGCCAGCAGCCAACGAACAGGGGAAGGACAAGACGCTTTCTTT. This encodes CASSQRTGEGQDAFF.

The J gene is TRBJ1-1, the V gene TRBV27; no firm D call. The CDR3 covers 17 residues. The V gene lost 3 bases and the J gene lost 5 bases, with 22 bases spanning the gap. Germline CDR1 reads MNHEY; CDR2 reads SMNVEV (reference sequence). CDR3 amino acids: CASSFPGPQAVGTEAFF. DNA for the CDR3: TGTGCCAGCAGTTTCCCGGGCCCCCAGGCAGTTGGAACTGAAGCTTTCTTT.

V usage is TRBV6-1 and J usage is TRBJ1-2, with 11 nucleotides matching TRBD1. This CDR3 comprises 14 residues. Per the germline V gene, CDR1 is MNHNS and CDR2 is SASEGT. V lost 6 bases to trimming and J lost 8 bases; unmatched junction nucleotides: 8. The CDR3 here is CASSPGQGARGYTF. The CDR3 region has the DNA TGTGCCAGCAGCCCCGGACAGGGGGCGCGGGGCTACACCTTC.

The genes are TRBV4-1 and TRBJ1-4; D is undetermined. Trimming cost V 0 bases and J 3 bases, with 8 bases left between them. This CDR3 contains 15 residues. Looked up from germline, CDR1 is MGHRA and CDR2 is YSYEKL. DNA for the CDR3: TGCGCCAGCAGCCAAGATGGCGTGGCTAATGAAAAACTGTTTTTT. This encodes CASSQDGVANEKLFF.

The chain is built from TRBV7-2 and TRBJ1-6, with TRBD1 identical over 7 bases. The V gene end was trimmed by 3 bases and the J gene end by 6 bases; junction bases not matched to a gene: 8. CDR1 is SGHTA, CDR2 FQGNSA, per germline. The CDR3 covers 16 residues. The CDR3 loop reads CASSFGLRQGNSPLHF. DNA for the CDR3: TGTGCCAGCAGCTTCGGATTAAGACAGGGTAATTCACCCCTCCACTTT.

This clone showed up just once. The chain links TRBV7-2 to TRBJ1-6; possible D gene TRBD1, 5 bases. Trimming stripped 1 base from V and 8 bases from J, with 12 bases between. The CDR3 is 15 residues long. The germline gives CDR1 SGHTA, CDR2 FQGNSA. The CDR3 region is CASSLVGTGDSPLHF. CDR3 nucleotide sequence: TGTGCCAGCAGCTTAGTGGGGACCGGCGATTCACCCCTCCACTTT.

The rearrangement uses TRBV19 and TRBJ1-1, with D uncertain. Trimming removed 4 bases at V and 0 bases at J, with 6 bases between. The CDR3 is 13 residues long. CDR1 and CDR2 (germline): LNHDA, SQIVND (reference sequence). Here the CDR3 DNA reads TGTGCCAGTAGTAACCAGCTGAACACTGAAGCTTTCTTT. It codes for CASSNQLNTEAFF.

This clone was seen once. Other DNA sequences in the same sample also yield this CDR3. The chain employs TRBV29-1 and TRBJ1-1; D is unresolved. The CDR3 extends over 13 amino acids. The ends were cut back, 4 bases at V and 3 bases at J, with 12 bases in the middle. Germline CDR1 is SQVTM and CDR2 is ANQGSEA. CDR3 sequence: CSVGEGRYTEAFF. CDR3 nucleotides: TGCAGCGTTGGGGAAGGGCGGTACACTGAAGCTTTCTTT. The variable domain in full, completed from reference TRBV29-1 and TRBJ1-1, reads SAVISQKPSRDICQRGTSLTIQCQVDSQVTMMFWYRQQPGQSLTLIATANQGSEATYESGFVIDKFPISRPNLTFSTLTVSNMSPEDSSIYLCSVGEGRYTEAFFGQGTRLTVV.

The rearrangement links TRBV5-4 to TRBJ2-4; unclear D gene. Trimming left V 0 bases short and J 4 bases short, with 5 bases between. The germline V gene encodes CDR1 SGHNT and CDR2 YYREEE (reference sequence). The CDR3 has 13 residues. The CDR3 sequence is CASSLAQKNIQYF. CDR3 in DNA: TGTGCCAGCAGCTTGGCGCAGAAAAACATTCAGTACTTC. The full variable domain, its missing parts supplied by reference TRBV5-4 and TRBJ2-4, is ETGVTQSPTHLIKTRGQQVTLRCSSQSGHNTVSWYQQALGQGPQFIFQYYREEENGRGNFPPRFSGLQFPNYSSELNVNALELDDSALYLCASSLAQKNIQYFGAGTRLSVL.

Regarding this clone: The same CDR3 also results from other DNA sequences found in this sample. The chain carries TRBV14 and TRBJ1-1, with TRBD1 as a possible D gene (6 bases). The CDR3 covers 15 residues. Germline CDR1 SGHDN, CDR2 FVKESK. The ends were cut back, 1 base at V and 2 bases at J, with 11 bases in the middle. CDR3 in amino acids: CASSQVAGANTEAFF. The CDR3 region has the DNA TGTGCCAGCAGCCAAGTGGCAGGGGCTAACACTGAAGCTTTCTTT.

This clone appeared once. V usage is TRBV27 and J usage is TRBJ1-5, with D hard to call. CDR3 length: 15 residues. Trimming took 4 bases from V and 0 from J, leaving 10 bases between them. Germline assignment: CDR1 MNHEY and CDR2 SMNVEV (reference sequence). The CDR3 nucleotides read TGTGCCAGCAGTTCCAGGAAAAATAGCAATCAGCCCCAGCATTTT. Its protein is CASSSRKNSNQPQHF.